This T cell receptor (beta chain) was identified in a study of long-term antiretroviral therapy in people with HIV. Study background: When the earliest samples were collected, ART was typically delayed until CD4 counts fell. Overall study findings and caveats: Pre-ART-expanded clones dominated the repertoire at all time points.

Going into DNA extraction, samples held 1-10 million cryopreserved PBMC. CDR3 length: 15 residues. From germline, CDR1 is MNHNY and CDR2 SVGAGI (reference sequence). Trimming took 8 bases from V and 5 from J; bases not matched to a gene: 12. It was version v3.0 of the immunoSEQ assay that was run at survey level. The table came from immunoSEQ multiplex PCR; TCRdb's copy has only in-frame clones and leaves some out. The table has a few thousand clones, 85% to 90% seen once. Comments on this clone: The antigen remains undetermined.

V is TRBV6-6 and J is TRBJ2-1, with TRBD1 matching 7 bases. This TCR was sampled from a woman between 50 and 59 years old with HIV. Here the sequenced sample was unsorted PBMCs, taken 1.3 years after starting antiretroviral therapy. The CDR3 loop reads CASGTGTVQNNEQFF. Written as DNA, the CDR3 is TGTGCCAGCGGTACCGGGACAGTTCAAAACAATGAGCAGTTCTTC.